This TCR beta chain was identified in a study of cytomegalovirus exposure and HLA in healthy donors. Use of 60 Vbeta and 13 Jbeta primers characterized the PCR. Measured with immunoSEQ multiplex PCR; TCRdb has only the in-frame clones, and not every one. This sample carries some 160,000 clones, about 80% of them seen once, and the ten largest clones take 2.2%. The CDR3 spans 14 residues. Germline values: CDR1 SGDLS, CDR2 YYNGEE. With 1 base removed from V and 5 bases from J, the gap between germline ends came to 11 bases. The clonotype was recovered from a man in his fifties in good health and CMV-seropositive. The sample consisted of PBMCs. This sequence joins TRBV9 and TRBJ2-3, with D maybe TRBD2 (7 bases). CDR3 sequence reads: CASSVRGGRDTQYF. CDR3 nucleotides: TGTGCCAGCAGCGTAAGGGGGGGCCGAGATACGCAGTATTTT.